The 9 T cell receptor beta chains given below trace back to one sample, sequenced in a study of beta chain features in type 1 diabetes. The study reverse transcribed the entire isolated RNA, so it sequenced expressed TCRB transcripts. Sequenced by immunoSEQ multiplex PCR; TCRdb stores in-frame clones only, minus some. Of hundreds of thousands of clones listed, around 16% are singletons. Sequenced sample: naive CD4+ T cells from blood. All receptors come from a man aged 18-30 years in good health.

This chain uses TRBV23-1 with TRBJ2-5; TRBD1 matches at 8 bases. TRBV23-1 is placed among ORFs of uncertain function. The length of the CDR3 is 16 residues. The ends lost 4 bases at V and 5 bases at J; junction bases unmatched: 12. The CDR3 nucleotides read TGCGCCAGCAGTCGTGGGACAGGTCTCAACGAGGAGACCCAGTACTTC. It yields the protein CASSRGTGLNEETQYF.

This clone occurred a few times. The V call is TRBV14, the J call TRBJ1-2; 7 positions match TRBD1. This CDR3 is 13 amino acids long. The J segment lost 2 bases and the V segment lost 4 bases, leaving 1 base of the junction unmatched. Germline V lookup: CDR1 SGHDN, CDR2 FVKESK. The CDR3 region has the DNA TGTGCCAGCAGCCGGGACAGCAACTATGGCTACACCTTC. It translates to CASSRDSNYGYTF.

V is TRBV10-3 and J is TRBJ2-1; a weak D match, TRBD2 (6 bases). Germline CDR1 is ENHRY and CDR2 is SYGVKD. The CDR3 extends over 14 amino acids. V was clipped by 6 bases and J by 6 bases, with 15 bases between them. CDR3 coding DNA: TGTGCCATCAGGGGCCAGGAGGGTATCAATGAGCAGTTCTTC. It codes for CAIRGQEGINEQFF.

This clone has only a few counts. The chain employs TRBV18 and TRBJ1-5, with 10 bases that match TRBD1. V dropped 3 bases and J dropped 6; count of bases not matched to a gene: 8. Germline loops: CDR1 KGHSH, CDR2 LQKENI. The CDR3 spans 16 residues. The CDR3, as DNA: TGTGCCAGCTCACCCCTCGGGACAGGGGTCGGTCAGCCCCAGCATTTT. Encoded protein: CASSPLGTGVGQPQHF.

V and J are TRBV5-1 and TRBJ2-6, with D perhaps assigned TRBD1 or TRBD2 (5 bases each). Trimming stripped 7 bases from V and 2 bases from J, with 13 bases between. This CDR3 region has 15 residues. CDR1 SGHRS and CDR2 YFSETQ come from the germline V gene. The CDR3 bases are TGCGCCAGCGGGGGTCCCTCGGCTGGGGCCAACGTCCTGACTTTC. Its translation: CASGGPSAGANVLTF.

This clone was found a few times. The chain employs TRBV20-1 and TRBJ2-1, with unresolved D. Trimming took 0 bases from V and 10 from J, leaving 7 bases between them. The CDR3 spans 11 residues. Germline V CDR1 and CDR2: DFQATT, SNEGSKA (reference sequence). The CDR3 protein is CSARDQAEQFF. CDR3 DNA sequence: TGCAGTGCTAGAGATCAAGCCGAGCAGTTCTTC.

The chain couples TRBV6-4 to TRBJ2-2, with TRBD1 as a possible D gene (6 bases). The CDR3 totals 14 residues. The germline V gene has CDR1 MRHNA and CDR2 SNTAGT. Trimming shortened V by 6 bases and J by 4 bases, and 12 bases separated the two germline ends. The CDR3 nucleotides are TGTGCCAGCAGAGCCCGGGACACCACCGGGGAGCTGTTTTTT. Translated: CASRARDTTGELFF.

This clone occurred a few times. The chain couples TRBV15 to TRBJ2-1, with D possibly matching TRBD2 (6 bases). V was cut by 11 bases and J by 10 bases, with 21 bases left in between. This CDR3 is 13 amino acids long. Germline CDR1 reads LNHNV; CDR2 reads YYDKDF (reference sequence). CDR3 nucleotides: TGTGCCCCCTGGGGGGATGAGGGGAAGGAGCAGTTCTTC. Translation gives CAPWGDEGKEQFF.

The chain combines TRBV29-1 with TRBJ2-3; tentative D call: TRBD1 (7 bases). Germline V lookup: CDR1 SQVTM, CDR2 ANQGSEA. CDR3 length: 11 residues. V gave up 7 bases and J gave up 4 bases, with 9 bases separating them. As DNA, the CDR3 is TGCAGCGGCAGGGGGGCAGATACGCAGTATTTT. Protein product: CSGRGADTQYF.